A selection of T cell receptor beta chains follows, all from one sample in a study of T cell repertoires in cytomegalovirus infection. TCRdb called the reads again in MiXCR, with one record for every CDR3 protein. The table lists fewer than 350,000 distinct CDR3 sequences, 15% to 20% of them singletons, with 12% in the top ten. The specimen sequenced was PBMCs. The receptors were sampled from a human donor in good health (CMV status not recorded). Some clones in this sample may be carry-over from other donors' samples. CDR3s include the opening cysteine and the closing phenylalanine or tryptophan. A D gene is named only where the DNA matches it firmly. Only some rows state a clone size, as once, few, many or a class for expanded clones.

length: 18; size: few; V: TRBV7-9; J: TRBJ2-1; D: TRBD2; DNA: TGTGCCAGCAGCTTACAACTAGCGGGGGCCGGAACCTACAATGAGCAGTTCTTC; CDR3: CASSLQLAGAGTYNEQFF
length: 16; size: .; V: TRBV6-1; J: TRBJ2-1; D: TRBD2; DNA: TGTGCCAGCACTCCTGGGGGTAGCGGGGTATACAATGAGCAGTTCTTC; CDR3: CASTPGGSGVYNEQFF
length: 17; size: many; V: TRBV10-3; J: TRBJ2-3; D: TRBD2; DNA: TGTGCCATCAGTGATGTTAGCGGGGGGCCTAGCACAGATACGCAGTATTTT; CDR3: CAISDVSGGPSTDTQYF
length: 13; size: .; V: TRBV20-1; J: TRBJ2-7; D: TRBD1; DNA: TGCAGTGCTAGTCGTGTACAGGGGTACGAGCAGTACTTC; CDR3: CSASRVQGYEQYF
length: 14; size: many; V: TRBV12-3/TRBV12-4; J: TRBJ2-1; D: .; DNA: TGTGCCAGCAACCCTCGACAGGAAAGGAATGAGCAGTTCTTC; CDR3: CASNPRQERNEQFF
length: 15; size: many; V: TRBV6-1; J: TRBJ2-3; D: .; DNA: TGTGCCAGCAGTGAAGCCGCCGGATCCGGCGATACGCAGTATTTT; CDR3: CASSEAAGSGDTQYF
length: 14; size: many; V: TRBV11-2; J: TRBJ1-1; D: .; DNA: TGTGCCAGCAGCCCCCACACTATGAACACTGAAGCTTTCTTT; CDR3: CASSPHTMNTEAFF
length: 20; size: .; V: TRBV7-8; J: TRBJ2-1; D: .; DNA: TGTGCCAGCAGCCATAAAGATTACTACGGGACACTAAAATTCTACAATGAGCAGTTCTTC; CDR3: CASSHKDYYGTLKFYNEQFF
length: 16; size: many; V: TRBV11-2; J: TRBJ2-1; D: .; DNA: TGTGCCAGCAGCTCCTTGACTAGACGCTCCTACAATGAGCAGTTCTTC; CDR3: CASSSLTRRSYNEQFF
length: 13; size: few; V: TRBV28; J: TRBJ1-6; D: TRBD1; DNA: TGTGGGACAGGGACTCTTCATAATTCACCCCTCCACTTT; CDR3: CGTGTLHNSPLHF
length: 14; size: .; V: TRBV2; J: TRBJ1-1; D: .; DNA: TGTGCGGTATGGGCCCGCAGGGTGAACACTGAAGCTTTCTTT; CDR3: CAVWARRVNTEAFF
length: 13; size: .; V: TRBV20-1; J: TRBJ2-7; D: TRBD2; DNA: TGCAGTGCGACGCGCGGGGGGCTGGGGGAGCGGTACTTC; CDR3: CSATRGGLGERYF
length: 18; size: many; V: TRBV7-9; J: TRBJ2-2; D: TRBD1; DNA: TGTGCCAGCAGCTTCAGGACAGGGAGAACCGCGAACACCGGGGAGCTGTTTTTT; CDR3: CASSFRTGRTANTGELFF
length: 12; size: .; V: TRBV7-2; J: TRBJ2-7; D: .; DNA: TGTGCCAGCAGCGAACAGGATGCCGAGCAGTACTTC; CDR3: CASSEQDAEQYF
length: 16; size: many; V: TRBV2; J: TRBJ1-5; D: .; DNA: TGTGCCAGCACTGACCGACGGGATGCCGGATCTTTGCCCCAGCATTTT; CDR3: CASTDRRDAGSLPQHF
length: 13; size: few; V: TRBV2; J: TRBJ1-2; D: TRBD1; DNA: TGTGCCAACAGGAACAGGGGGCTCTTGGGCTACACCTTC; CDR3: CANRNRGLLGYTF
length: 14; size: many; V: TRBV7-2; J: TRBJ2-1; D: TRBD2; DNA: TGTGCCAGCAGCCCAGACCGGGGGGTCGATGAGCAGTTCTTC; CDR3: CASSPDRGVDEQFF
length: 14; size: .; V: TRBV6-2/TRBV6-3; J: TRBJ1-4; D: .; DNA: TGTGCCAGCAGTTCCGGGAGGACTAATGAAAAACTGTTTTTT; CDR3: CASSSGRTNEKLFF
length: 15; size: few; V: TRBV4-2; J: TRBJ2-3; D: .; DNA: TGTGCCAGCAGCCAAGATGGAAGAGGCGCGGATACGCAGTATTTT; CDR3: CASSQDGRGADTQYF
length: 15; size: .; V: TRBV5-3; J: TRBJ2-7; D: .; DNA: TGTGCCAGAAGCCTGAGCGCTACCACATCCTACGAGCAGTACTTC; CDR3: CARSLSATTSYEQYF
length: 18; size: many; V: TRBV2; J: TRBJ1-6; D: TRBD1; DNA: TGTGCCAGCAGTTTCGACAGGGGGCCCTCGAATGGCAATTCACCCCTCCACTTT; CDR3: CASSFDRGPSNGNSPLHF
length: 16; size: few; V: TRBV7-2; J: TRBJ2-7; D: .; DNA: TGTGCCAGCAGCTTAGTCGGCAGAATTAGCTCCTACGAGCAGTACTTC; CDR3: CASSLVGRISSYEQYF
length: 17; size: .; V: TRBV15; J: TRBJ2-1; D: TRBD2; DNA: TGTGCCACCAGAACGCCCCCGGGACTAGCGGGGCACAATGAGCAGTTCTTC; CDR3: CATRTPPGLAGHNEQFF
length: 13; size: many; V: TRBV7-2; J: TRBJ1-3; D: .; DNA: TGTGCCAGCAGCTCCGCTAGGGGAAACACCATATATTTT; CDR3: CASSSARGNTIYF
length: 16; size: .; V: TRBV6-5; J: TRBJ2-7; D: .; DNA: TGTGCCAGCAGTTACGATTCAGACAGGTGGTCCTACGAGCAGTACTTC; CDR3: CASSYDSDRWSYEQYF
length: 15; size: .; V: TRBV4-1; J: TRBJ2-1; D: TRBD2; DNA: TGCGCCAGCAGCCCGAGCCAACTAGCGGATCAGGAGCAGTTCTTC; CDR3: CASSPSQLADQEQFF
length: 14; size: .; V: TRBV12-3/TRBV12-4; J: TRBJ1-5; D: .; DNA: TGTGCCAGCAGTTTCGCCGGAATAAGGCAGCCCCAGCATTTT; CDR3: CASSFAGIRQPQHF
length: 15; size: few; V: TRBV6-1; J: TRBJ2-3; D: TRBD1; DNA: TGTGCCAGCAGTAAACAGGGGGCGTATGGAGATACGCAGTATTTT; CDR3: CASSKQGAYGDTQYF
length: 12; size: .; V: TRBV25-1; J: TRBJ1-6; D: .; DNA: TGTGCCAGCAGTACAGCATATTCACCCCTCCACTTT; CDR3: CASSTAYSPLHF
length: 17; size: .; V: TRBV6-6; J: TRBJ2-7; D: .; DNA: TGTGCCAGCAGTCCTCGCCCGGGGGCGGCCAGCTCCTACGAGCAGTACTTC; CDR3: CASSPRPGAASSYEQYF
length: 12; size: .; V: TRBV10-3; J: TRBJ2-3; D: TRBD1; DNA: TGTGCCATTAACAGGGGAGCGGATACGCAGTATTTT; CDR3: CAINRGADTQYF
length: 15; size: .; V: TRBV7-6; J: TRBJ1-4; D: TRBD1; DNA: TGTGCCAGCAGCCCTCAACAGGGGGTCTATGAAAAACTGTTTTTT; CDR3: CASSPQQGVYEKLFF
length: 14; size: .; V: TRBV3-1; J: TRBJ1-2; D: .; DNA: TGTGCCAGCAGCCAAGAATCTTGGGACTATGGCTACACCTTC; CDR3: CASSQESWDYGYTF
length: 14; size: .; V: TRBV20-1; J: TRBJ1-2; D: TRBD1; DNA: TGCAGTGCTGGGGGACAGGGAACTAACTATGGCTACACCTTC; CDR3: CSAGGQGTNYGYTF
length: 18; size: few; V: TRBV5-5; J: TRBJ2-7; D: .; DNA: TGTGCCAGCAGCTTGTCGGAAGCGTTTGGGGGGCTAGGGTACGAGCAGTACTTC; CDR3: CASSLSEAFGGLGYEQYF
length: 14; size: .; V: TRBV10-3; J: TRBJ2-7; D: .; DNA: TGTGCCATCAGTGAACGGGACAAAGGGCACGAGCAGTACTTC; CDR3: CAISERDKGHEQYF
length: 13; size: .; V: TRBV15; J: TRBJ2-2; D: .; DNA: TGTGCCACCAGCAGAGATCAGGGCGGGGAGCTGTTTTTT; CDR3: CATSRDQGGELFF
length: 15; size: many; V: TRBV7-2; J: TRBJ2-1; D: .; DNA: TGTGCCAGCAGCTTGGGGCGGGGCCCCTACAATGAGCAGTTCTTC; CDR3: CASSLGRGPYNEQFF
length: 13; size: .; V: TRBV11-2; J: TRBJ1-1; D: .; DNA: TGTGCCAGCAGCTTATCCCCAGGGGATGAAGCTTTCTTT; CDR3: CASSLSPGDEAFF
length: 13; size: .; V: TRBV27; J: TRBJ1-2; D: TRBD1; DNA: TGTGCCAGCAGGCAACAGGGGACCTATGGCTACACCTTC; CDR3: CASRQQGTYGYTF
length: 14; size: few; V: TRBV28; J: TRBJ2-7; D: TRBD2; DNA: TGTGCCAGCAGTCCCAGAGAAGGGGAGGGCGAGCAGTACTTC; CDR3: CASSPREGEGEQYF
length: 14; size: many; V: TRBV20-1; J: TRBJ2-5; D: TRBD2; DNA: TGCAGTGCTCCTTTAGCGGGGGGGCTGGAGACCCAGTACTTC; CDR3: CSAPLAGGLETQYF
length: 18; size: few; V: TRBV20-1; J: TRBJ1-5; D: .; DNA: TGCAGTGCTAGAGATCGCACGGCAGGACCATATAGCAATCAGCCCCAGCATTTT; CDR3: CSARDRTAGPYSNQPQHF